The clone carrying this T cell receptor beta chain was seen a handful of times. Its antigen remains unidentified. V dropped 0 bases and J dropped 5 bases, with 19 bases sitting between them. Germline loops: CDR1 KGHDR, CDR2 SFDVKD. The CDR3 runs 17 residues. The data were taken from a study of identical twins. The study's findings and limits: Twins shared beta out-of-frame sequences in excess, but this excess was weaker. Within cord blood, abundant beta clonotypes carried fewer insertions, but memory repertoires showed no such trend.

Donors uniformly comprised healthy Caucasians. TCRdb itself ran the 5' RACE reads through MiXCR, one entry per CDR3 protein. Of approximately 530,000 distinct CDR3 sequences listed, under 25% are singletons. The same data also went into a second study, on yellow fever vaccine responses in identical twins. From that report: Twins showed a vaccine T cell response that reportedly seemed partly convergent, partly personalized.

The sequenced sample consisted of CD4+ T cells sorted from blood. The V and J genes are TRBV24-1 and TRBJ2-7; D unresolved. The sequence was obtained from a woman under 30 in good health. The CDR3 sequence: CATSDLIARRAPNEQYV. Here the CDR3 DNA reads TGTGCCACCAGTGATTTGATCGCTCGTCGGGCCCCCAACGAGCAGTACGTC.